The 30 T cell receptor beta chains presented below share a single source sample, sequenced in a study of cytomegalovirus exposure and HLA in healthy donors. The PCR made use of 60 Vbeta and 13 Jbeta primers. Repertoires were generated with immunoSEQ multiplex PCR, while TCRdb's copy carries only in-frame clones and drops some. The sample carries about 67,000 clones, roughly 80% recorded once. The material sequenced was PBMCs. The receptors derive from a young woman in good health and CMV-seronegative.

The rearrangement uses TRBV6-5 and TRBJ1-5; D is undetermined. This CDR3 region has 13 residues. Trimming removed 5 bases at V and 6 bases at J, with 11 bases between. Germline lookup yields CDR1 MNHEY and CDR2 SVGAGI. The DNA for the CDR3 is TGTGCCAGCAGTCCCCTCGGGTCTCAGCCCCAGCATTTT. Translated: CASSPLGSQPQHF.

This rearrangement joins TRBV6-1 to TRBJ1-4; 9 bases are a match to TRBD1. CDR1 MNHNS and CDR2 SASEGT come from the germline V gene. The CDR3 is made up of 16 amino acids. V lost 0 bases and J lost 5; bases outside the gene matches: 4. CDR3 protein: CASSEAAGQGNEKLFF. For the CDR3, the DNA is TGTGCCAGCAGTGAAGCGGCCGGACAGGGGAATGAAAAACTGTTTTTT.

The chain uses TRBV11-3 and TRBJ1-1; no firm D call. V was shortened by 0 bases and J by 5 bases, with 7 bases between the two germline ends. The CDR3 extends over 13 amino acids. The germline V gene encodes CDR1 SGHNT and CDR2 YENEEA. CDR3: CASSLEVETEAFF. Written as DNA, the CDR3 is TGTGCCAGCAGCTTAGAGGTAGAGACTGAAGCTTTCTTT.

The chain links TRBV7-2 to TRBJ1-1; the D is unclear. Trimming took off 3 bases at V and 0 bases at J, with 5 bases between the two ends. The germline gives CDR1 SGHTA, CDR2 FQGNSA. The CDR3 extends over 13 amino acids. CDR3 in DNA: TGTGCCAGCAGCTTCCCATTGAACACTGAAGCTTTCTTT. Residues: CASSFPLNTEAFF.

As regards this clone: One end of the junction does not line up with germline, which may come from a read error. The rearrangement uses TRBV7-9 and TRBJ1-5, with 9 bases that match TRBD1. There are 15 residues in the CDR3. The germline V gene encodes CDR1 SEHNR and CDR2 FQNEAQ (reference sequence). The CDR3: CSSSWTGADNQPQHF. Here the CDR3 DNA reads TGTTCCAGCAGCTGGACAGGGGCTGACAATCAGCCCCAGCATTTT.

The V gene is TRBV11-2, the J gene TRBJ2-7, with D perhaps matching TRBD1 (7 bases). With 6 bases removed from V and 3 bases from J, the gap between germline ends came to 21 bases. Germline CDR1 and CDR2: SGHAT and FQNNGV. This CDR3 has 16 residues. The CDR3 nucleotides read TGTGCCAGCAGTCGGAACGTCGGGACAGCGGGCTACGAGCAGTACTTC. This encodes CASSRNVGTAGYEQYF.

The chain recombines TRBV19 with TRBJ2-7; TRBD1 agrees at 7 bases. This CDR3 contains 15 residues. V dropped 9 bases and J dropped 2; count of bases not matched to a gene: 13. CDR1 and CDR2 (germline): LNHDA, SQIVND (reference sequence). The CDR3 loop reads CASGDSGKTPYEQYF. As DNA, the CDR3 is TGTGCCAGCGGGGACAGCGGAAAAACCCCCTACGAGCAGTACTTC.

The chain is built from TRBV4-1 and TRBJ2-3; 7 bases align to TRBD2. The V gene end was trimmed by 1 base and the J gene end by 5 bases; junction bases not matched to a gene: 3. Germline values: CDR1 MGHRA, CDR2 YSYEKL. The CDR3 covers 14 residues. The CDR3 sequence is CASSQGWGGDTQYF. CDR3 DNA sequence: TGCGCCAGCAGCCAAGGGTGGGGGGGAGATACGCAGTATTTT.

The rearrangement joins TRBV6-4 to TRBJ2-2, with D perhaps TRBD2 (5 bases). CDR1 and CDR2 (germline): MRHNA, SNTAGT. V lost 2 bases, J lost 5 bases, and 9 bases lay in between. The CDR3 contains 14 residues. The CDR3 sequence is CASSDGLETGELFF. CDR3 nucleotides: TGTGCCAGCAGTGACGGACTGGAGACCGGGGAGCTGTTTTTT.

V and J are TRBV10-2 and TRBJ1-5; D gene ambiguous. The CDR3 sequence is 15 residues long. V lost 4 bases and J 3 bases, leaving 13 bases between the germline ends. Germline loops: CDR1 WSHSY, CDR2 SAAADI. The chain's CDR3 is CASSVAGPHNQPQHF. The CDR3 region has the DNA TGCGCCAGCAGTGTGGCAGGTCCCCACAATCAGCCCCAGCATTTT.

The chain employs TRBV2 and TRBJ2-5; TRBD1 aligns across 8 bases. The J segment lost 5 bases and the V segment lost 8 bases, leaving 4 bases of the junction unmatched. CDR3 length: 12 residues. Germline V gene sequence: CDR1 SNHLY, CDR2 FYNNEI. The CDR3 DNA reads TGTGCCAGCCAGGGGGCTTGGGAGACCCAGTACTTC. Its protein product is CASQGAWETQYF.

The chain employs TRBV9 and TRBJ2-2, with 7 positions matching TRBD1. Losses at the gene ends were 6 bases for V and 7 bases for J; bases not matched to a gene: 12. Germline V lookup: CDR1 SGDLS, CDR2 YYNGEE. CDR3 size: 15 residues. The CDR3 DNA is TGTGCCAGCACCAATCAGGGGGTTCTACACGGGGAGCTGTTTTTT. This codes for CASTNQGVLHGELFF.

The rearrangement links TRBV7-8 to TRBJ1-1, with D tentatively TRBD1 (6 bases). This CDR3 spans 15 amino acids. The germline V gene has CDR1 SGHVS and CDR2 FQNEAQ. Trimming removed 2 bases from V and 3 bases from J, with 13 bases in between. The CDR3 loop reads CASSLSGGPYTEAFF. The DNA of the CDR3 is TGTGCCAGCAGCTTAAGTGGGGGCCCGTACACTGAAGCTTTCTTT. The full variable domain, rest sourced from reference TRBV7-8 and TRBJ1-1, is GAGVSQSPRYKVAKRGQDVALRCDPISGHVSLFWYQQALGQGPEFLTYFQNEAQLDKSGLPSDRFFAERPEGSVSTLKIQRTQQEDSAVYLCASSLSGGPYTEAFFGQGTRLTVV.

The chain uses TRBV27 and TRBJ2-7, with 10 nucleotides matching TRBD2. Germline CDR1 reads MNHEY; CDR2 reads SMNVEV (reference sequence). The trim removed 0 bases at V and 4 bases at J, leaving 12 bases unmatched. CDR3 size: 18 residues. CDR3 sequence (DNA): TGTGCCAGCAGTTTATCGTCCGGGACTAGCGTCCTTCCTTACGAGCAGTACTTC. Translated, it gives CASSLSSGTSVLPYEQYF.

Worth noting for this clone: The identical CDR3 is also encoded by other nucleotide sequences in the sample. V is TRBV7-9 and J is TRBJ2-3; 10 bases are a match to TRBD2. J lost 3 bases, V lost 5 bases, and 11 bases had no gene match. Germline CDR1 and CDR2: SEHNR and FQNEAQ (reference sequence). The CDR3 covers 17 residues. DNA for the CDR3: TGTGCCAGCAGCCCCCGGCTGGATAGCGGGGGGACAGATACGCAGTATTTT. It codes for CASSPRLDSGGTDTQYF.

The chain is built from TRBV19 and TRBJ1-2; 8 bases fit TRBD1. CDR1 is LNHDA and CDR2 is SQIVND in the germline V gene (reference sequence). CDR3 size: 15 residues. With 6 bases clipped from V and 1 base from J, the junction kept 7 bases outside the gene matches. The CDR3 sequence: CASSKDRASNYGYTF. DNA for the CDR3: TGTGCCAGTAGCAAGGACAGGGCTAGTAACTATGGCTACACCTTC.

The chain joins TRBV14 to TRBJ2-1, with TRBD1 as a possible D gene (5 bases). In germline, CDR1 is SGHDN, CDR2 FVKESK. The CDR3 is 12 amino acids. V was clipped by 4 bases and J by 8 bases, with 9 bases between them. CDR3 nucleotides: TGTGCCAGCAGCCCTAAGGGGTATGAGCAGTTCTTC. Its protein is CASSPKGYEQFF. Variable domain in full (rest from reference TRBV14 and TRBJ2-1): EAGVTQFPSHSVIEKGQTVTLRCDPISGHDNLYWYRRVMGKEIKFLLHFVKESKQDESGMPNNRFLAERTGGTYSTLKVQPAELEDSGVYFCASSPKGYEQFFGPGTRLTVL.

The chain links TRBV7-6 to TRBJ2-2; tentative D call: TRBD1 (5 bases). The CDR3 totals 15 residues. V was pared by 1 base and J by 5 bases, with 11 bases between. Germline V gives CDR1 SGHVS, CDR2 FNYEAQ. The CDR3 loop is CASSLGGHTTGELFF. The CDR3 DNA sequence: TGTGCCAGCAGCTTAGGTGGACACACGACCGGGGAGCTGTTTTTT.

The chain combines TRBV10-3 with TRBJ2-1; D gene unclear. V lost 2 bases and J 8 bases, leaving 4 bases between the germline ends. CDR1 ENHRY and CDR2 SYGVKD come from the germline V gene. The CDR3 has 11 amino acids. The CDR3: CAISETDEQFF. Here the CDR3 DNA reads TGTGCCATCAGTGAGACGGATGAGCAGTTCTTC.

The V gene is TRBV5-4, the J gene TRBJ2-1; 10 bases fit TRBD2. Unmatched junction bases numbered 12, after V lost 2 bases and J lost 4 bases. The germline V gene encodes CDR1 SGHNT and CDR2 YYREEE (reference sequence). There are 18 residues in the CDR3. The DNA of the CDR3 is TGTGCCAGCAGCTTCGGTATACTAGCGGGGAATATGTACAATGAGCAGTTCTTC. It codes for CASSFGILAGNMYNEQFF.

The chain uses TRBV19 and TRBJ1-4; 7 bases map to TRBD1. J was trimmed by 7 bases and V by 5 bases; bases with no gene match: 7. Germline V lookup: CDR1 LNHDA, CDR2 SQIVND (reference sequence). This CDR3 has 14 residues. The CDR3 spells CASSRDREVEKLFF. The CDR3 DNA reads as TGTGCCAGTAGTCGTGACAGGGAGGTTGAAAAACTGTTTTTT.

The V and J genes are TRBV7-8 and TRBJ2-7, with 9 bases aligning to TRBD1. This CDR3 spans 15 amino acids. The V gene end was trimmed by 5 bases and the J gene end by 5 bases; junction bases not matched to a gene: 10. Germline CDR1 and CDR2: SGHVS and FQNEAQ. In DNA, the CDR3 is TGTGCCAGCAGCCCGGGGGACAGGGACGGTAACGAGCAGTACTTC. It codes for CASSPGDRDGNEQYF.

The CDR3 is CASSLGTGGAYGYTF. CDR3 DNA sequence: TGTGCCAGCAGCTTGGGGACAGGTGGGGCATATGGCTACACCTTC. J is TRBJ1-2 and V is TRBV7-6, with 8 bases aligning to TRBD1. The J segment lost 5 bases and the V segment lost 3 bases, leaving 8 bases of the junction unmatched. The CDR3 has 15 amino acids. CDR1 and CDR2 from the germline V gene are SGHVS and FNYEAQ.

Written as DNA, the CDR3 is TGTGCCAGTAGTATCGACAGATACAATGAGCAGTTCTTC. This translates into CASSIDRYNEQFF. The chain is built from TRBV19 and TRBJ2-1; weak D call: TRBD1 (5 bases). Germline V gene lookup returns CDR1 LNHDA and CDR2 SQIVND (reference sequence). This CDR3 contains 13 residues. V shed 3 bases and J shed 4 bases, with 7 bases lying between them.

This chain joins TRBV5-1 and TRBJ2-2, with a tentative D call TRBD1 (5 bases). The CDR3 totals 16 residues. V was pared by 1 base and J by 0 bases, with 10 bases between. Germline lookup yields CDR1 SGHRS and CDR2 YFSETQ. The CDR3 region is CASSLLGAANTGELFF. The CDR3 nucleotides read TGCGCCAGCAGCTTGTTAGGGGCCGCGAACACCGGGGAGCTGTTTTTT.

The CDR3 protein is CASRGQGRVETQYF. The CDR3, as DNA: TGCGCCAGCAGGGGACAGGGGAGGGTCGAGACCCAGTACTTC. The rearrangement links TRBV5-1 to TRBJ2-5, with 10 bases fitting TRBD1. From germline, CDR1 is SGHRS and CDR2 YFSETQ. The ends lost 5 bases at V and 5 bases at J; junction bases unmatched: 6. The CDR3 runs 14 residues.

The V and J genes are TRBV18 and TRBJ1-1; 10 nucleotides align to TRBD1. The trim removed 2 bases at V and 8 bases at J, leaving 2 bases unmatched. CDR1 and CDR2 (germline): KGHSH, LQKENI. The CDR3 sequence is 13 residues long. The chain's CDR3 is CASSPGTGDEAFF. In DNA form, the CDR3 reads TGTGCCAGCTCACCAGGGACAGGGGACGAAGCTTTCTTT.

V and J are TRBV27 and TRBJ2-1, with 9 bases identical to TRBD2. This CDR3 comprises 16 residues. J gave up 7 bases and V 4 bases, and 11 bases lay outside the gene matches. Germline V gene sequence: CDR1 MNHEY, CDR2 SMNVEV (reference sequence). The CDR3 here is CASSSGLALFGNEQFF. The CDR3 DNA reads TGTGCCAGCAGTTCGGGACTAGCTCTCTTTGGGAATGAGCAGTTCTTC.

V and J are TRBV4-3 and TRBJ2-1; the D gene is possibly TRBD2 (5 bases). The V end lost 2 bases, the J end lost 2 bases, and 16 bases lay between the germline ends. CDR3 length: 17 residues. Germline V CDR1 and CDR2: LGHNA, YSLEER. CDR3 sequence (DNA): TGCGCCAGCAGCCAACACCAGAGGGCAGCAGCCTACAATGAGCAGTTCTTC. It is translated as CASSQHQRAAAYNEQFF.

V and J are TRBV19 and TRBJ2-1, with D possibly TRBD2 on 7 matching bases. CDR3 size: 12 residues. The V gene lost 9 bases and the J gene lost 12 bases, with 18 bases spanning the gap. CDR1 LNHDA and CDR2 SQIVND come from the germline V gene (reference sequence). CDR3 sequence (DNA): TGTGCCAGCACCACCCCCGGGGGGCTGCAGTTCTTC. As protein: CASTTPGGLQFF.